These 13 T cell receptor beta chains originate from one sample sequenced in a study of CDR3 diversity in severe acne. TCRdb reanalysed the PCR reads using MiXCR and keeps one entry per CDR3 protein. Here the sample spans fewer than 90,000 distinct CDR3 sequences, around 49% being singletons. Sequencing was carried out using blood. The receptors here all came from a male donor in good health, without acne.

This clonotype was observed a handful of times. The rearrangement uses TRBV2 and TRBJ1-5, with TRBD1 matching 7 bases. The CDR3 contains 14 residues. The germline CDR1 and CDR2 sequences are SNHLY and FYNNEI. V lost 7 bases, J lost 3 bases, and 6 bases stayed unmatched. For the CDR3, the DNA is TGTGCCAGCAACGACAGGGCCCACAATCAGCCCCAGCATTTT. This translates into CASNDRAHNQPQHF.

The chain is built from TRBV15 and TRBJ1-2, with TRBD1 identical over 11 bases. Germline values: CDR1 LNHNV, CDR2 YYDKDF (reference sequence). CDR3 length equals 17 residues. Trimming at V came to 2 bases and at J to 5 bases, leaving 10 bases not matched to a gene. In DNA form, the CDR3 reads TGTGCCACCAGCAGATTCGGGACAGGGGGTACAGGATATGGCTACACCTTC. Encoded protein: CATSRFGTGGTGYGYTF.

This clonotype was observed many times. V is TRBV5-8 and J is TRBJ1-2; TRBD1 matches at 8 bases. There are 15 residues in the CDR3. Germline V gives CDR1 SGHTS, CDR2 YDEGEE. V shed 5 bases, J shed 5 bases, and the junction held 11 bases outside the gene matches. CDR3 nucleotide sequence: TGTGCCAGCAGTCCCACCCCCGGACAGGGTTATGGCTACACCTTC. Translation: CASSPTPGQGYGYTF.

The genes are TRBV24-1 and TRBJ2-3; D might be TRBD2 (5 bases). The V gene's germline CDR1 is KGHDR and CDR2 SFDVKD. The V gene lost 4 bases and the J gene lost 10 bases, with 11 bases spanning the gap. This CDR3 is 12 amino acids long. DNA of the CDR3: TGTGCCACCAGTGACCCGGCCGGGGCGCAGTATTTT. Translation: CATSDPAGAQYF.

In nucleotides, the CDR3 is TGTGCCAGTAGTATATCCCGTTTGAACACTGAAGCTTTCTTT. Its translation: CASSISRLNTEAFF. The chain recombines TRBV19 with TRBJ1-1; unclear D gene. V was shortened by 2 bases and J by 0 bases, with 7 bases between the two germline ends. This CDR3 is 14 amino acids long. Germline loops: CDR1 LNHDA, CDR2 SQIVND (reference sequence).

The V call is TRBV15, the J call TRBJ2-1; a possible D gene is TRBD2 (6 bases). The CDR3 totals 17 residues. Germline V lookup: CDR1 LNHNV, CDR2 YYDKDF (reference sequence). V gave up 2 bases and J gave up 5 bases, with 19 bases separating them. For the CDR3, the DNA is TGTGCCACCAGCAGACACAGTTGGGCCGGGACTGACAATGAGCAGTTCTTC. Protein sequence: CATSRHSWAGTDNEQFF.

In its sample, this clonotype was seen a few times. V gene TRBV7-3 combines with J gene TRBJ1-1; possible D gene TRBD1, 5 bases. The CDR3 totals 14 residues. Germline CDR1 SGHTA, CDR2 FQGTGA. V gave up 4 bases and J gave up 6 bases, with 15 bases separating them. CDR3 coding DNA: TGTGCCAGCAGCTCGACTAGCGGGGGGGCTGAAGCTTTCTTT. As protein: CASSSTSGGAEAFF.

This clonotype was observed many times. This chain links TRBV5-1 with TRBJ2-1, with 8 bases aligning to TRBD2. Looked up from germline, CDR1 is SGHRS and CDR2 is YFSETQ. This CDR3 spans 15 amino acids. With V trimmed by 4 bases and J by 3 bases, 6 bases remained unmatched. The CDR3 protein is CASSPGTRVYNEQFF. The CDR3 region has the DNA TGCGCCAGCAGCCCCGGGACTAGAGTCTACAATGAGCAGTTCTTC.

This rearrangement joins TRBV7-8 to TRBJ2-6, with D maybe TRBD1 (5 bases). The CDR3 is made up of 16 amino acids. Germline values: CDR1 SGHVS, CDR2 FQNEAQ. V dropped 3 bases and J dropped 0 bases, with 9 bases sitting between them. DNA for the CDR3: TGTGCCAGCAGCTTGACAGACCTCTCTGGGGCCAACGTCCTGACTTTC. Translated, it gives CASSLTDLSGANVLTF.

V and J are TRBV12-3 or TRBV12-4 and TRBJ1-5; 7 bases align to TRBD1. The junction had 14 bases not matched to a gene; V was cut back by 6 bases and J by 6 bases. CDR3 length equals 16 residues. The CDR3 loop reads CASSHSPTGAGQPQHF. For the CDR3, the DNA is TGTGCCAGCAGCCACTCCCCTACAGGGGCGGGTCAGCCCCAGCATTTT.

This clonotype was seen repeatedly, ten times or more. The chain carries TRBV4-1 and TRBJ2-3; 9 nucleotides agree with TRBD1. Germline V gene data show CDR1 as MGHRA and CDR2 as YSYEKL. CDR3 length: 15 residues. V shed 2 bases and J 3 bases; nucleotides not matched to a gene: 3. Here the CDR3 reads CASSQSGQGTDTQYF. CDR3 coding DNA: TGCGCCAGCAGCCAAAGCGGACAGGGGACAGATACGCAGTATTTT.

A note on this clonotype: Since the CDR3 does not end with the conserved phenylalanine or tryptophan, this likely comes from a read error. The chain employs TRBV11-2 and TRBJ2-7; 12 positions match TRBD2. The CDR3 runs to 16 residues. Germline CDR1 reads SGHAT; CDR2 reads FQNNGV. V lost 1 base, J lost 1 base, and 2 bases stayed unmatched. In DNA form, the CDR3 reads TGTGCCAGCAGCTTAGGGACTAGCGGGAATTCCTACGAGCAGTACCTC. Amino acids: CASSLGTSGNSYEQYL.

This clonotype is labeled medium-sized (0.01 to 0.1%). This chain uses TRBV10-2 with TRBJ1-1; D gene unclear. The CDR3 runs to 13 residues. V was pared by 8 bases and J by 3 bases, with 13 bases between. The germline gives CDR1 WSHSY, CDR2 SAAADI. The CDR3: CASLIDGDTEAFF. The CDR3 DNA reads as TGCGCCAGCTTAATCGACGGAGACACTGAAGCTTTCTTT.